What follows are 19 T cell receptor beta chains derived from one specimen sequenced in a study of blood T cell repertoires in COVID-19. This table comes from immunoSEQ multiplex PCR, and its TCRdb copy is limited to in-frame clones, with some not included. The profile shows 250,000 to 350,000 clones, 89% of them singletons. The specimen was peripheral blood. Every receptor here comes from a woman aged 60-75 years with acute or convalescent COVID-19.

This chain connects TRBV28 to TRBJ1-2; the match to TRBD1 covers 9 bases. Germline V CDR1 and CDR2: MDHEN, SYDVKM. Trimming removed 7 bases from V and 0 bases from J; junction bases left unmatched: 9. The CDR3 spans 16 residues. CDR3 residues: CASTYRGRGPNYGYTF. CDR3 sequence (DNA): TGTGCCAGCACTTACAGGGGGCGAGGGCCTAACTATGGCTACACCTTC.

The chain recombines TRBV9 with TRBJ2-7; D is possibly TRBD2 (6 bases). Per the germline V gene, CDR1 is SGDLS and CDR2 is YYNGEE. Trimming left V 0 bases short and J 3 bases short, with 13 bases between. CDR3 length equals 15 residues. The CDR3 coding sequence is TGTGCCAGCAGCGTAGTTCCTAGCGCAGTCTACGAGCAGTACTTC. It encodes CASSVVPSAVYEQYF.

The chain employs TRBV20-1 and TRBJ1-1; no clear D. V shed 3 bases and J shed 4 bases, with 12 bases lying between them. This CDR3 comprises 13 residues. CDR1 is DFQATT and CDR2 is SNEGSKA in the germline V gene (reference sequence). The CDR3 here is CSASIQKGTEAFF. The CDR3 DNA is TGCAGTGCTAGTATACAGAAAGGCACTGAAGCTTTCTTT.

The V call is TRBV28, the J call TRBJ1-2; 11 bases map to TRBD1. Germline V lookup: CDR1 MDHEN, CDR2 SYDVKM. This CDR3 comprises 14 residues. The ends lost 6 bases at V and 8 bases at J; junction bases unmatched: 8. In nucleotides, the CDR3 is TGTGCCAGCAGCCGTGGACAGGGGGCTTACGGCTACACCTTC. Amino acid sequence: CASSRGQGAYGYTF.

In DNA form, the CDR3 reads TGCGCCAGCAGCTTCAGGGCCCCCGGGGAGCTGTTTTTT. Translated, it gives CASSFRAPGELFF. The V gene is TRBV5-1, the J gene TRBJ2-2; TRBD1 is a possible D gene (5 bases). CDR3 size: 13 residues. V shed 2 bases and J shed 6 bases, with 8 bases lying between them. The germline CDR1 and CDR2 sequences are SGHRS and YFSETQ.

In DNA form, the CDR3 reads TGTGCCAGCAGCCAACACACGAACACCGGGGAGCTGTTTTTT. It translates to CASSQHTNTGELFF. V and J are TRBV14 and TRBJ2-2; no firm D call. The germline CDR1 and CDR2 sequences are SGHDN and FVKESK. The CDR3 loop spans 14 amino acids. V lost 2 bases and J lost 0, with 4 bases in between.

V is TRBV7-9 and J is TRBJ1-2; maybe TRBD1 (6 bases). Germline V CDR1 and CDR2: SEHNR, FQNEAQ (reference sequence). The length of the CDR3 is 16 residues. V was cut by 1 base and J by 4 bases, with 16 bases left in between. CDR3 protein: CASSLGWSGVGYGYTF. Written as DNA, the CDR3 is TGTGCCAGCAGCTTAGGATGGTCAGGGGTCGGCTATGGCTACACCTTC.

The rearrangement joins TRBV7-9 to TRBJ2-1; TRBD2 matches at 9 bases. The V and J ends lost 5 bases and 6 bases, in that order; junction bases with no gene match: 20. CDR1 is SEHNR and CDR2 is FQNEAQ in the germline V gene (reference sequence). This CDR3 is built from 19 residues. CDR3 sequence reads: CASSLQGEGLATLLNEQFF. The CDR3 region has the DNA TGTGCCAGCAGCCTCCAGGGGGAAGGACTAGCGACGCTCCTCAATGAGCAGTTCTTC. Looking up the rest from reference TRBV7-9 and TRBJ2-1 gives the full variable domain: DTGVSQNPRHKITKRGQNVTFRCDPISEHNRLYWYRQTLGQGPEFLTYFQNEAQLEKSRLLSDRFSAERPKGSFSTLEIQRTEQGDSAMYLCASSLQGEGLATLLNEQFFGPGTRLTVL.

The J gene is TRBJ1-5, the V gene TRBV28; 8 bases align to TRBD1. Germline V gene sequence: CDR1 MDHEN, CDR2 SYDVKM. With 7 bases clipped from V and 7 bases from J, the junction kept 15 bases outside the gene matches. The CDR3 contains 16 residues. CDR3 protein: CASTPPSQGAGQPQHF. The CDR3 DNA is TGTGCCAGCACCCCTCCATCTCAGGGGGCAGGGCAGCCCCAGCATTTT.

The chain joins TRBV30 to TRBJ2-3; TRBD2 agrees at 14 bases. With 3 bases clipped from V and 0 bases from J, the junction kept 14 bases outside the gene matches. This CDR3 spans 20 amino acids. CDR1 and CDR2 (germline): GTSNPN, SVGIG (reference sequence). CDR3 protein: CAWSRFGLAGGSTSTDTQYF. In DNA, the CDR3 is TGTGCCTGGAGCAGATTTGGACTAGCGGGAGGCTCCACTAGCACAGATACGCAGTATTTT. The full variable domain, rest sourced from reference TRBV30 and TRBJ2-3, is SQTIHQWPATLVQPVGSPLSLECTVEGTSNPNLYWYRQAAGRGLQLLFYSVGIGQISSEVPQNLSASRPQDRQFILSSKKLLLSDSGFYLCAWSRFGLAGGSTSTDTQYFGPGTRLTVL.

In the case of this clone: The same CDR3 arises from other DNA sequences in this sample as well. The chain links TRBV5-4 to TRBJ1-2; 8 bases align to TRBD1. There are 14 residues in the CDR3. With V trimmed by 2 bases and J by 0 bases, 0 bases remained unmatched. Germline V gene data show CDR1 as SGHNT and CDR2 as YYREEE (reference sequence). The CDR3 region is CASSLQGANYGYTF. CDR3 bases: TGTGCCAGCAGCTTACAGGGGGCTAACTATGGCTACACCTTC.

This sequence joins TRBV18 and TRBJ1-5; 12 nucleotides match TRBD1. This CDR3 is built from 16 residues. V shed 6 bases, J shed 6 bases, and the junction held 9 bases outside the gene matches. The germline V gene has CDR1 KGHSH and CDR2 LQKENI. The chain's CDR3 is CASSSGGTGGGQPQHF. CDR3 coding DNA: TGTGCCAGCTCGTCGGGGGGGACAGGGGGCGGTCAGCCCCAGCATTTT.

J is TRBJ2-3 and V is TRBV5-4; maybe TRBD1 (6 bases). Germline assignment: CDR1 SGHNT and CDR2 YYREEE (reference sequence). Trimming stripped 4 bases from V and 2 bases from J, with 14 bases between. There are 15 residues in the CDR3. This CDR3 is CASSPGQSPTDTQYF. CDR3 bases: TGTGCCAGCAGCCCCGGACAGTCCCCCACAGATACGCAGTATTTT.

The chain employs TRBV25-1 and TRBJ2-5, with TRBD2 as a possible D gene (5 bases). This CDR3 spans 13 amino acids. Between the trimmed V and J ends, which lost 2 bases and 3 bases, there was a span of 7 bases. Germline V gene sequence: CDR1 MGHDK, CDR2 SYGVNS. The CDR3 nucleotides are TGTGCCAGCAGTGAAGACGGGGAAGAGACCCAGTACTTC. Protein sequence: CASSEDGEETQYF. Full variable domain (rest looked up from reference TRBV25-1 and TRBJ2-5): EADIYQTPRYLVIGTGKKITLECSQTMGHDKMYWYQQDPGMELHLIHYSYGVNSTEKGDLSSESTVSRIRTEHFPLTLESARPSHTSQYLCASSEDGEETQYFGPGTRLLVL.

The V gene is TRBV27, the J gene TRBJ1-1, with D possibly matching TRBD1 (5 bases). The CDR3 covers 13 residues. The germline V gene has CDR1 MNHEY and CDR2 SMNVEV (reference sequence). V gave up 4 bases and J gave up 3 bases, with 9 bases separating them. This CDR3 is CASSSRVDTEAFF. The CDR3 nucleotides read TGTGCCAGCAGTTCCAGGGTGGACACTGAAGCTTTCTTT.

The chain combines TRBV14 with TRBJ2-2; D gene uncertain. Germline lookup yields CDR1 SGHDN and CDR2 FVKESK. The V end was cut by 3 bases, the J end by 2 bases, with 7 bases between. The CDR3 is 14 residues long. The CDR3 DNA reads TGTGCCAGCAGCCACAAGCGAAACACCGGGGAGCTGTTTTTT. Protein product: CASSHKRNTGELFF.

This clone was counted once. The V gene is TRBV6-2 or TRBV6-3, the J gene TRBJ1-1; perhaps TRBD1 as D (5 bases). Trimming stripped 4 bases from V and 6 bases from J, with 12 bases between. Germline CDR1 and CDR2: MNHEY and SVGEGT. The CDR3 is 13 amino acids. The CDR3 DNA reads TGTGCCAGCAGTTGGACGGGGGACTCTGAAGCTTTCTTT. Translated: CASSWTGDSEAFF.

The chain couples TRBV7-9 to TRBJ2-3, with 9 bases lining up with TRBD1. The CDR3 covers 15 residues. V shed 8 bases, J shed 4 bases, and the junction held 10 bases outside the gene matches. From germline, CDR1 is SEHNR and CDR2 FQNEAQ (reference sequence). The DNA of the CDR3 is TGTGCCAGCGGCACCGGGACAGGGTCCTCAGATACGCAGTATTTT. It translates to CASGTGTGSSDTQYF.

The chain is built from TRBV2 and TRBJ1-6; the D gene is possibly TRBD1 (6 bases). Trimming left V 7 bases short and J 3 bases short, with 25 bases between. The CDR3 loop spans 19 amino acids. Germline CDR1 reads SNHLY; CDR2 reads FYNNEI. CDR3 region: CASTRFGSGTLLYNSPLHF. The CDR3 DNA is TGTGCCAGCACCCGATTTGGTTCGGGGACACTTCTCTATAATTCACCCCTCCACTTT.